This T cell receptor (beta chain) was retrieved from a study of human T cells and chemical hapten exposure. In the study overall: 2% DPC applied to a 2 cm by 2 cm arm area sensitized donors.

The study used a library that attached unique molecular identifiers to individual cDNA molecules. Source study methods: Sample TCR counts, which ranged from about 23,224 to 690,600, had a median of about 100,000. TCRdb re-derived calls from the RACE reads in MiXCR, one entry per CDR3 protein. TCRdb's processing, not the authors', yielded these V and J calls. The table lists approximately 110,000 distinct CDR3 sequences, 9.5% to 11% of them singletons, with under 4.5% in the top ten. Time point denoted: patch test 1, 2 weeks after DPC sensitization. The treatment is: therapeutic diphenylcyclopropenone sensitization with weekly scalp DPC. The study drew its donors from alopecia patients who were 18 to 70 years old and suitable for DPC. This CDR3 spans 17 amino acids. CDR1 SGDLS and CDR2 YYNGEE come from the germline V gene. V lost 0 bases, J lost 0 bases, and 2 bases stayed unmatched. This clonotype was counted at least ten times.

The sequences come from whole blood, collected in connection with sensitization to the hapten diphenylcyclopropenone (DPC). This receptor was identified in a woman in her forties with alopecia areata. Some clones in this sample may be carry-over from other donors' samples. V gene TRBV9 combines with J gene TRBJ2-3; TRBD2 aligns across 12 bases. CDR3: CASSVAGLAGSTDTQYF. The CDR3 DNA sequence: TGTGCCAGCAGCGTAGCTGGACTAGCGGGGAGCACAGATACGCAGTATTTT. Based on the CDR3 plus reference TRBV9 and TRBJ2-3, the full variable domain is DSGVTQTPKHLITATGQRVTLRCSPRSGDLSVYWYQQSLDQGLQFLIQYYNGEERAKGNILERFSAQQFPDLHSELNLSSLELGDSALYFCASSVAGLAGSTDTQYFGPGTRLTVL.